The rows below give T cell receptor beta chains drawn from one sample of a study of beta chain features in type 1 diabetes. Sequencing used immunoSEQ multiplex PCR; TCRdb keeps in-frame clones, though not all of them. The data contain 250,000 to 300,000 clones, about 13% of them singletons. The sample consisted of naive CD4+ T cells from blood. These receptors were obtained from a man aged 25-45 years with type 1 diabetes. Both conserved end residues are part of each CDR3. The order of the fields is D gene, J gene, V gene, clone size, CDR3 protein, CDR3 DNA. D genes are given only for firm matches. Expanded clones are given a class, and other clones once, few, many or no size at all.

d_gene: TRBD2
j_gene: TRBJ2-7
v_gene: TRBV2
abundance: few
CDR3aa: CASSRGLAGSYEQYF
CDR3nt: TGTGCCAGCAGTCGTGGACTAGCGGGGTCCTACGAGCAGTACTTC

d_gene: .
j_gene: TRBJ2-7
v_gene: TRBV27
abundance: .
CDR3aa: CASRSLLYEQYF
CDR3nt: TGTGCCAGCAGATCATTACTCTACGAGCAGTACTTC

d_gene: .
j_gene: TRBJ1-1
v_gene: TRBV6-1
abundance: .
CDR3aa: CATMGGVYTEAFF
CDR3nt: TGTGCCACCATGGGAGGGGTGTACACTGAAGCTTTCTTT

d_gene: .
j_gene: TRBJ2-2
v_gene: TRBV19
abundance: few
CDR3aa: CASRGQNTGELFF
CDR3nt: TGTGCCTCCCGAGGTCAGAACACCGGGGAGCTGTTTTTT

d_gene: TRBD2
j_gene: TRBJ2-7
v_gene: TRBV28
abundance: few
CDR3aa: CASSPPSGRPTYEQYF
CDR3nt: TGTGCCAGCAGTCCACCTAGCGGGAGACCTACCTACGAGCAGTACTTC

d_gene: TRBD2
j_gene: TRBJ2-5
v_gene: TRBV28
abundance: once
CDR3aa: CASSPSGREETQYF
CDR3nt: TGTGCCAGCAGCCCTAGCGGGAGGGAAGAGACCCAGTACTTC

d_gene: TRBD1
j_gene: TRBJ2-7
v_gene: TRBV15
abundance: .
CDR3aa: CATLTDRGNGYEQYF
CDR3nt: TGTGCCACCCTGACAGACAGGGGAAATGGCTACGAGCAGTACTTC

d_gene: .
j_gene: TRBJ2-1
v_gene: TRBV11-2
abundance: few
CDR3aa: CASSLEWTQQFF
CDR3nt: TGTGCCAGCAGCTTAGAGTGGACACAGCAGTTCTTC

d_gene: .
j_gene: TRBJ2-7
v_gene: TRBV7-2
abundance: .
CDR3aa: CASSLGARVVGYEQYF
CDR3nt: TGTGCCAGCAGCTTAGGGGCCAGGGTAGTTGGCTACGAGCAGTACTTC

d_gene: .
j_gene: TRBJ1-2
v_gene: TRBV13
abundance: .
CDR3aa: CASSSPGGRYTF
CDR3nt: TGTGCCAGCAGCTCCCCGGGGGGTCGCTACACCTTC

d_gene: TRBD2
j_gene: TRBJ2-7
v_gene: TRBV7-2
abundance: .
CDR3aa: CASSLAGWGGEQYF
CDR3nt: TGTGCCAGCAGCTTAGCCGGGTGGGGGGGCGAGCAGTACTTC

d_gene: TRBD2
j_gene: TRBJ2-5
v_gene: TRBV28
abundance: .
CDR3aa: CASCGSVREETQYF
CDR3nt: TGTGCCAGTTGCGGGAGTGTAAGGGAAGAGACCCAGTACTTC

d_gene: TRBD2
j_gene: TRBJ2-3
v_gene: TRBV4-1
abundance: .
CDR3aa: CASSQPTSGPLARAQYF
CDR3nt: TGCGCCAGCAGCCAACCTACTAGCGGCCCTTTAGCTAGGGCGCAGTATTTT

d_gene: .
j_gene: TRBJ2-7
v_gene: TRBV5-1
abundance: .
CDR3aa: CASSLVGYEQYF
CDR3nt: TGCGCCAGCAGCTTGGTCGGTTACGAGCAGTACTTC

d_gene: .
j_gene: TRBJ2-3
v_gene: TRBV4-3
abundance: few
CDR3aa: CASSQETPGVKDTQYF
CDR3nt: TGCGCCAGCAGCCAAGAAACCCCGGGAGTCAAAGATACGCAGTATTTT

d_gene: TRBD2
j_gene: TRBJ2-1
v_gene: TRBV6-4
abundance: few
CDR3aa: CASSGQTSGYNEQFF
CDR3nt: TGTGCCAGCAGTGGTCAGACTAGCGGGTACAATGAGCAGTTCTTC

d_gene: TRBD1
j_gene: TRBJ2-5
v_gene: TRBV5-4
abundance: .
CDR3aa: CASSVGDSSETQYF
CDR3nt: TGTGCCAGCAGCGTAGGGGACAGCTCAGAGACCCAGTACTTC

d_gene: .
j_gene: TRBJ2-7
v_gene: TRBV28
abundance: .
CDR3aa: CASTSTPGDEYEQYF
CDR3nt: TGTGCCAGCACCTCCACCCCAGGGGACGAATACGAGCAGTACTTC

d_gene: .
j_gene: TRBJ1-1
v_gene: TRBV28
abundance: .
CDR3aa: CASSRHLTEAFF
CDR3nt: TGTGCCAGCAGTCGCCACTTGACTGAAGCTTTCTTT

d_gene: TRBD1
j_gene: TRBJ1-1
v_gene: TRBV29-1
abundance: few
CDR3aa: CSAKTGGTEAFF
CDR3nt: TGCAGCGCCAAGACAGGGGGAACTGAAGCTTTCTTT

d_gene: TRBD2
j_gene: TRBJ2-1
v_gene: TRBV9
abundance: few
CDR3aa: CASSLSGSSYNEQFF
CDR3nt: TGTGCCAGCAGCCTCAGCGGGAGTTCCTACAATGAGCAGTTCTTC

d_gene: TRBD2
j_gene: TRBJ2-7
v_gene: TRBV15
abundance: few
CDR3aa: CATSRDSGGLSYEQYF
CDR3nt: TGTGCCACCAGCAGAGATTCGGGAGGCCTCTCCTACGAGCAGTACTTC

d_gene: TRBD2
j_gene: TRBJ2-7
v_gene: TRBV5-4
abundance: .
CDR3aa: CASSPRTSGAYEQYF
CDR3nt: TGTGCCAGCAGCCCCCGGACTAGCGGGGCCTACGAGCAGTACTTC

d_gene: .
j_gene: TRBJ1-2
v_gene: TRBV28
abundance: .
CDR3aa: CASSFPRYGYTF
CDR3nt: TGTGCCAGCAGTTTTCCTAGATATGGCTACACCTTC